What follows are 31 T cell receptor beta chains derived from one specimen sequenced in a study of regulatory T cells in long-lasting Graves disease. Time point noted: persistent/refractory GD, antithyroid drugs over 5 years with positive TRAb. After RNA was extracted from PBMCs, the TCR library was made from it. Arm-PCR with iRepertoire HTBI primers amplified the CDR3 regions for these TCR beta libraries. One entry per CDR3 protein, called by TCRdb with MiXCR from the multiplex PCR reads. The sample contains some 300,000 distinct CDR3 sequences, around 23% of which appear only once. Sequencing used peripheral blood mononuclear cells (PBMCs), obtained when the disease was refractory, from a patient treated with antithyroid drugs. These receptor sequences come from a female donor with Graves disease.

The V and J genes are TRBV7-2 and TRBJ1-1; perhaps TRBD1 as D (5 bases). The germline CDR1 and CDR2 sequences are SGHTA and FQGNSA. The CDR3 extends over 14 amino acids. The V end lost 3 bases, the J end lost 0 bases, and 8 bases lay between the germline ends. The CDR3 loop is CASSFRVMNTEAFF. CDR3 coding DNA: TGTGCCAGCAGCTTCAGGGTCATGAACACTGAAGCTTTCTTT.

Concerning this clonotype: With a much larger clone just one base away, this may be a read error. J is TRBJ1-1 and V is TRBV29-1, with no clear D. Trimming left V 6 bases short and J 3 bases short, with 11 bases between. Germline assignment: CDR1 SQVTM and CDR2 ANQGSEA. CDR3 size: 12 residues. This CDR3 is CSVHTWDTEAFF. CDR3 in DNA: TGCAGCGTCCATACATGGGACACTGAAGCTTTCTTT.

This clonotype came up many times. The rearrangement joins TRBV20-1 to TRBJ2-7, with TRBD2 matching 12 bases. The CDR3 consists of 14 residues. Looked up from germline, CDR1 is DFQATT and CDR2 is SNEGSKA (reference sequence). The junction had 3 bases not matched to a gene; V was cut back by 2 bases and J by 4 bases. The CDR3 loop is CSARPGLAGYEQYF. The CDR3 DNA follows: TGCAGTGCTAGACCCGGACTAGCGGGATACGAGCAGTACTTC.

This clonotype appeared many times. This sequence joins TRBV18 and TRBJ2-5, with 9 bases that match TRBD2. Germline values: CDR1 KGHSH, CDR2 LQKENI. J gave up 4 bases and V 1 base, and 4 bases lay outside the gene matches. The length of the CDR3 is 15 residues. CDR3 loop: CASSPRPSGIETQYF. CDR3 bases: TGTGCCAGCTCACCACGGCCTAGCGGGATAGAGACCCAGTACTTC.

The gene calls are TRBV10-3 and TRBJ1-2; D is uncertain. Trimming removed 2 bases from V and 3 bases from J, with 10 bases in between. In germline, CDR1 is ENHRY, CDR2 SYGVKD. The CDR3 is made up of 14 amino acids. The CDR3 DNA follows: TGTGCCATCAGTGAGGCCAGAGGCTACTATGGCTACACCTTC. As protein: CAISEARGYYGYTF.

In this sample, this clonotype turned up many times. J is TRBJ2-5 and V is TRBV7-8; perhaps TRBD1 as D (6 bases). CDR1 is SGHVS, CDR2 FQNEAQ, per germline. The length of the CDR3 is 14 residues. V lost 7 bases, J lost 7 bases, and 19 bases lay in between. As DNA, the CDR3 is TGTGCCAGCACCGATGACAGGCCCAGGGGGACCCAGTACTTC. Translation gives CASTDDRPRGTQYF.

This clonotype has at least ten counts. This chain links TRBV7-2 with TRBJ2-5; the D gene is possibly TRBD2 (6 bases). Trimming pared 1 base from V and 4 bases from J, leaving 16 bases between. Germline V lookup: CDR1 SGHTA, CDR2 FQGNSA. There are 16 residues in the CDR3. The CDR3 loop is CASSLGGERAVETQYF. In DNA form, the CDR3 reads TGTGCCAGCAGCTTAGGCGGCGAGCGGGCGGTAGAGACCCAGTACTTC.

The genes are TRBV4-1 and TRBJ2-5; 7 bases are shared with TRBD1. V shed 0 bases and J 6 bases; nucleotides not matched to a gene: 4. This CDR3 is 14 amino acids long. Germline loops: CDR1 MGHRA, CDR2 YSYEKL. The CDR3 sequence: CASSQERDSQTQYF. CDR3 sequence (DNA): TGCGCCAGCAGCCAAGAACGGGACAGCCAGACCCAGTACTTC.

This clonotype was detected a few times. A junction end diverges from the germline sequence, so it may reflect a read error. CDR3 residues: CASSPEGARTDTQYF. The CDR3 DNA sequence: TGCGCCAGCAGCCCTGAGGGGGCTCGCACAGATACGCAGTATTTT. V usage is TRBV11-1 and J usage is TRBJ2-3, with 7 bases aligning to TRBD1. There are 15 residues in the CDR3. Germline CDR1 and CDR2: SGHAT and FQDESV (reference sequence). Full variable domain (outside the CDR3, taken from reference TRBV11-1 and TRBJ2-3): EAEVAQSPRYKITEKSQAVAFWCDPISGHATLYWYRQILGQGPELLVQFQDESVVDDSQLPKDRFSAERLKGVDSTLKIQPAELGDSAMYLCASSPEGARTDTQYFGPGTRLTVL.

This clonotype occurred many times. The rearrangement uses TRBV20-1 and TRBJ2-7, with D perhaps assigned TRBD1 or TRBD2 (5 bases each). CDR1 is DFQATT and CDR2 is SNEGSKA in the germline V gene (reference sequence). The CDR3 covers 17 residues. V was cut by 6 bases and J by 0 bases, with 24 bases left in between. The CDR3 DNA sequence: TGCAGTGCAACCAATGCGGCCGGGACCTTCAGCTCCTACGAGCAGTACTTC. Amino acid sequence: CSATNAAGTFSSYEQYF.

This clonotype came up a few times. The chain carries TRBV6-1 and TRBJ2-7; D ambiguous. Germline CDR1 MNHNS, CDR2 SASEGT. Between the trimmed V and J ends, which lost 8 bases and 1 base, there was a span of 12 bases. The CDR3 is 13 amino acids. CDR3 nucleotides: TGTGCCAGCGGGAAACCTGAATCCTACGAGCAGTACTTC. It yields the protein CASGKPESYEQYF.

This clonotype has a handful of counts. CDR3 amino acids: CASSLESDSYNEQFF. The DNA for the CDR3 is TGTGCCAGCAGCTTAGAATCAGACTCCTACAATGAGCAGTTCTTC. The V call is TRBV7-2, the J call TRBJ2-1; D not certain. CDR1 and CDR2 (germline): SGHTA, FQGNSA. Trimming cost V 1 base and J 0 bases, with 7 bases left between them. The CDR3 length is 15 residues. The entire variable domain, with the rest obtained from reference TRBV7-2 and TRBJ2-1, is as follows: GAGVSQSPSNKVTEKGKDVELRCDPISGHTALYWYRQSLGQGLEFLIYFQGNSAPDKSGLPSDRFSAERTGGSVSTLTIQRTQQEDSAVYLCASSLESDSYNEQFFGPGTRLTVL.

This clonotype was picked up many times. CDR3 bases: TGTGCCAGCAGTCCTCCCGGCGCAGCTAGCCTCTTTAATTCACCCCTCCACTTT. Translated: CASSPPGAASLFNSPLHF. The gene calls are TRBV28 and TRBJ1-6; D is uncertain. Germline V CDR1 and CDR2: MDHEN, SYDVKM. The CDR3 consists of 18 residues. The V end lost 5 bases, the J end lost 6 bases, and 23 bases lay between the germline ends.

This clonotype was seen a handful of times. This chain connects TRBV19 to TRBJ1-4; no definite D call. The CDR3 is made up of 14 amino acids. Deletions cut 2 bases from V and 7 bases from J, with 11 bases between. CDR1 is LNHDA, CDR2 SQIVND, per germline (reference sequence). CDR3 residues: CASSISAGTEKLFF. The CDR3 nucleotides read TGTGCCAGTAGTATATCAGCGGGAACTGAAAAACTGTTTTTT. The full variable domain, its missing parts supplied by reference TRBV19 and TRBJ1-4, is DGGITQSPKYLFRKEGQNVTLSCEQNLNHDAMYWYRQDPGQGLRLIYYSQIVNDFQKGDIAEGYSVSREKKESFPLTVTSAQKNPTAFYLCASSISAGTEKLFFGSGTQLSVL.

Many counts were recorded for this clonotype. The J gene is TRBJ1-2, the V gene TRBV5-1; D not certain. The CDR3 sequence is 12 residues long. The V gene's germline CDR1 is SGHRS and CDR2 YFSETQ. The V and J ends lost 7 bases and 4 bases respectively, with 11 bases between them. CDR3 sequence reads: CASARALYGYTF. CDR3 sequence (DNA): TGCGCCAGCGCAAGGGCCCTCTATGGCTACACCTTC.

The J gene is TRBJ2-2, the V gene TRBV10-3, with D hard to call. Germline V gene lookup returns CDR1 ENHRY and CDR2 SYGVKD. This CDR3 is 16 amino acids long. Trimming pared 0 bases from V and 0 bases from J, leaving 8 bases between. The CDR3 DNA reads TGTGCCATCAGTGAGTCAATTCCCACGAACACCGGGGAGCTGTTTTTT. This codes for CAISESIPTNTGELFF.

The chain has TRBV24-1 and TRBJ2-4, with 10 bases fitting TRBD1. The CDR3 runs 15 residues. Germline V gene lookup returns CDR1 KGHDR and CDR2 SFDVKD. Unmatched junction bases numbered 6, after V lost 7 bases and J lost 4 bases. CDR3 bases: TGTGCCACCAGCACGGTGGACAGGGGGAAAAACATTCAGTACTTC. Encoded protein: CATSTVDRGKNIQYF.

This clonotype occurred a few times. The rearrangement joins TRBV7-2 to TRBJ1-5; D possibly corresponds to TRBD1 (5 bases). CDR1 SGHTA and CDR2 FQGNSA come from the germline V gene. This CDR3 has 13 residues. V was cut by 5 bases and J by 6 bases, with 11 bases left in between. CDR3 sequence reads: CASSPRETQPQHF. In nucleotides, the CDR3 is TGTGCCAGCAGCCCCAGGGAAACTCAGCCCCAGCATTTT.

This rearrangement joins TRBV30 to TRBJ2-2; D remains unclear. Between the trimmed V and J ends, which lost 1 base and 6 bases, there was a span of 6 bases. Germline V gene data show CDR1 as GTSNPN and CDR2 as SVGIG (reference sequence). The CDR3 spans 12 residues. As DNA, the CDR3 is TGTGCCTGGAGTGGGATAGCCGGGGAGCTGTTTTTT. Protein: CAWSGIAGELFF.

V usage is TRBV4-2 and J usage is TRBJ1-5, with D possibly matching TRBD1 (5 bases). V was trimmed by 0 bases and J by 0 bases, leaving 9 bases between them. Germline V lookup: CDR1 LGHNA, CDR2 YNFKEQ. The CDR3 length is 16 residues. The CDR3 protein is CASSQEGRDSNQPQHF. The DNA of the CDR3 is TGTGCCAGCAGCCAAGAAGGCAGGGATAGCAATCAGCCCCAGCATTTT.

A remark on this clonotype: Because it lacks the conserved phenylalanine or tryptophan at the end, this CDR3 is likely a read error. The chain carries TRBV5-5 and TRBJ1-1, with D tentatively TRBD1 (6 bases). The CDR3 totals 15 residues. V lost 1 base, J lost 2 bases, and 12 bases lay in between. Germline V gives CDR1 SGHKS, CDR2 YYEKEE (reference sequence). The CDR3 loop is CASSLNRVENTEAFL. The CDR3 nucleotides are TGTGCCAGCAGCTTGAACAGGGTGGAAAACACTGAAGCTTTCTTG.

The CDR3 nucleotides read TGTGCCAGCAGCTTAGATAGGGAGCTAGCGGGAGTTTTTGAGCAGTTCTTC. Protein sequence: CASSLDRELAGVFEQFF. J is TRBJ2-1 and V is TRBV11-2; 10 bases fit TRBD2. The length of the CDR3 is 17 residues. With V trimmed by 0 bases and J by 9 bases, 11 bases remained unmatched. CDR1 SGHAT and CDR2 FQNNGV come from the germline V gene.

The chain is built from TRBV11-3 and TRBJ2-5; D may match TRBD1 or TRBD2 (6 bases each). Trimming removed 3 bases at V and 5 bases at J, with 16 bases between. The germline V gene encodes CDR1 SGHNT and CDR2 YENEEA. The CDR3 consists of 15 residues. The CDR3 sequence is CASSLTGGHEETQYF. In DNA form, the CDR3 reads TGTGCCAGCAGCTTGACCGGGGGACATGAGGAGACCCAGTACTTC.

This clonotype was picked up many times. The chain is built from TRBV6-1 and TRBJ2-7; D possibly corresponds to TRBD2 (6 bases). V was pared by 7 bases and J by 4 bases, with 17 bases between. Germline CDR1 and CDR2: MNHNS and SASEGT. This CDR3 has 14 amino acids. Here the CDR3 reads CASKPLTSLYEQYF. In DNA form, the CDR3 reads TGTGCCAGCAAACCCCTGACTAGTCTGTACGAGCAGTACTTC.

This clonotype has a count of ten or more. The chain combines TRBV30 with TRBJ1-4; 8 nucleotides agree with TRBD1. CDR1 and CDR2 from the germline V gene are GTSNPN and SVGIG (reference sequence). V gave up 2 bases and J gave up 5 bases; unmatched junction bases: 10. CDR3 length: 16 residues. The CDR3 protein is CAWSPSSGQGNEKLFF. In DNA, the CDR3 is TGTGCCTGGAGTCCCTCTAGTGGACAGGGAAATGAAAAACTGTTTTTT.

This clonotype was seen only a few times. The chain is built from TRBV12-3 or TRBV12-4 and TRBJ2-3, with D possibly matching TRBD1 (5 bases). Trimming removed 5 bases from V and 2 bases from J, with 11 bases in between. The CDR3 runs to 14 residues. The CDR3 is CASSKQDATDTQYF. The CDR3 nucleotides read TGTGCCAGCAGTAAACAGGACGCCACAGATACGCAGTATTTT.

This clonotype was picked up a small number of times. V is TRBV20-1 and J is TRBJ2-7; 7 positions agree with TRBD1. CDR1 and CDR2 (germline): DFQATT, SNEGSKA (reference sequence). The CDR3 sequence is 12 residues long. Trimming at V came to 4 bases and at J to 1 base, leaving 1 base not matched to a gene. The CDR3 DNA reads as TGCAGTGCTAAGGGACAGTCCTACGAGCAGTACTTC. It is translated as CSAKGQSYEQYF.

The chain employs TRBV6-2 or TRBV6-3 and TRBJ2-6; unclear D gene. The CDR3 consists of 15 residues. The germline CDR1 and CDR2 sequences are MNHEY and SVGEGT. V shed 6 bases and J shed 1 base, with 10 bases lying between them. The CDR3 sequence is CASRVSGSGANVLTF. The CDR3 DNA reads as TGTGCCAGCAGGGTCAGTGGATCTGGGGCCAACGTCCTGACTTTC.

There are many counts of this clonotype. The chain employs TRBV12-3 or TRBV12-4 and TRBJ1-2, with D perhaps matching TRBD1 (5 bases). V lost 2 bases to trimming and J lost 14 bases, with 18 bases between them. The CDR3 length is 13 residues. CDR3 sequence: CASSLRTDTEGTF. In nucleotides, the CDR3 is TGTGCCAGCAGTTTACGGACGGACACGGAGGGGACCTTC.

The CDR3 DNA follows: TGTGCCACCAGTGACCCCGGGGGACAGGGTGCTGGGGCCAACGTCCTGACTTTC. Its translation is CATSDPGGQGAGANVLTF. V usage is TRBV24-1 and J usage is TRBJ2-6; 9 nucleotides align to TRBD1. Germline V gene data show CDR1 as KGHDR and CDR2 as SFDVKD. V gave up 4 bases and J gave up 2 bases; unmatched junction bases: 8. This CDR3 is 18 amino acids long.

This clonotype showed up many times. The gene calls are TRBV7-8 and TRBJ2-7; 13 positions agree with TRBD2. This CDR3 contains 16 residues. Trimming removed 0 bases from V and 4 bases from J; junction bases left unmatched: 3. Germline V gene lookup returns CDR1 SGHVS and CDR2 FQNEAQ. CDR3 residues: CASSLATGLAGYEQYF. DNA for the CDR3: TGTGCCAGCAGCTTAGCCACGGGACTAGCGGGGTACGAGCAGTACTTC.